The source of this T cell receptor beta chain is a study of blood T cell repertoires in COVID-19. Study at large: T cells, B-cell-depleted T cells, or PBMCs provided the cDNA or gDNA that served as material.

Clones were sequenced by immunoSEQ multiplex PCR, and TCRdb holds only the in-frame ones, with some missing. The sample records about 260,000 clones, approximately 81% being singletons. This CDR3 has 15 residues. Germline V gene lookup returns CDR1 MNHNS and CDR2 SASEGT. Trimming removed 2 bases from V and 5 bases from J; junction bases left unmatched: 7. Sequencing used peripheral blood. The TCR originated in a man between 60 and 70 years old with acute or convalescent COVID-19. V and J are TRBV6-1 and TRBJ1-1; 8 nucleotides line up with TRBD1. CDR3 in amino acids: CASSELGTGGTEAFF. The CDR3 DNA sequence: TGTGCCAGCAGTGAATTGGGGACAGGTGGTACTGAAGCTTTCTTT.